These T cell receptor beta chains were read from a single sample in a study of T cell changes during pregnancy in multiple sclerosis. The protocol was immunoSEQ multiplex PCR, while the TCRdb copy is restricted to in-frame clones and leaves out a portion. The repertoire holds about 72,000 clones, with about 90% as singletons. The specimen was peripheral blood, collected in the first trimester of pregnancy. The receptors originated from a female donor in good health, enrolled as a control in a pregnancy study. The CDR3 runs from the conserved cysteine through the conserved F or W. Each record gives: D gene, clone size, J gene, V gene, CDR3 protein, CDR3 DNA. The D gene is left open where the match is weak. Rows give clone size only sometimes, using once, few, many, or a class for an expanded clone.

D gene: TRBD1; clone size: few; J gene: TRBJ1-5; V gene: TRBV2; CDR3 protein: CASSVTGGAAQPQHF; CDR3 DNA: TGTGCCAGCAGCGTGACAGGGGGCGCGGCTCAGCCCCAGCATTTT
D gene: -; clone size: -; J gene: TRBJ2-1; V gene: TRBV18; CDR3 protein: CASSPVPGTLYNEQFF; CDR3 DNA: TGTGCCAGCTCACCAGTCCCAGGTACCCTATACAATGAGCAGTTCTTC
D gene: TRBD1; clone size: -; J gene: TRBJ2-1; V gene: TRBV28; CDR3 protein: CASSLPGTAYNEQFF; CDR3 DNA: TGTGCCAGCAGTTTACCCGGGACAGCCTACAATGAGCAGTTCTTC
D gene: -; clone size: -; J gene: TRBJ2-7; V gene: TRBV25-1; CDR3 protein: CASSSTDSYEQYF; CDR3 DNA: TGTGCCAGCAGCTCGACAGATTCCTACGAGCAGTACTTC
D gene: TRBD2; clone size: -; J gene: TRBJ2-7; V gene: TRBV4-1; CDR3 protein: CASSQDFGLDYEQYF; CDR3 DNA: TGCGCCAGCAGCCAAGACTTCGGACTAGACTACGAGCAGTACTTC
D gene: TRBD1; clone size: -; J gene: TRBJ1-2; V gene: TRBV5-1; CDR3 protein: CASSLSDRGLPGDTF; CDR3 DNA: TGCGCCAGCAGCTTATCGGACAGGGGCCTACCGGGGGACACCTTC
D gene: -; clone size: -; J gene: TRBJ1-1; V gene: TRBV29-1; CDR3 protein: CSVEAGAYGVAFF; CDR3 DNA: TGCAGCGTTGAAGCAGGGGCTTATGGAGTAGCTTTCTTT
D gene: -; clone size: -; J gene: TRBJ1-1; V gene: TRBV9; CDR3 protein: CASSVVGVGTEAFF; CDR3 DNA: TGTGCCAGCAGCGTAGTAGGGGTGGGAACTGAAGCTTTCTTT
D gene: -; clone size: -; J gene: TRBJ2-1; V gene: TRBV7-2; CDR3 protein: CASSQLWGKQFF; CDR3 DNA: TGTGCCAGCAGCCAACTGTGGGGCAAGCAGTTCTTC
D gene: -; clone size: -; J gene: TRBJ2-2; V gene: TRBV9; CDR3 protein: CASSVETSNTGELFF; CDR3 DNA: TGTGCCAGCAGCGTAGAGACATCGAACACCGGGGAGCTGTTTTTT
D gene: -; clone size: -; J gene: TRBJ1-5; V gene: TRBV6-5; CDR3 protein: CASSYRQGSQPQHF; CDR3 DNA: TGTGCCAGCAGTTACCGGCAGGGAAGTCAGCCCCAGCATTTT
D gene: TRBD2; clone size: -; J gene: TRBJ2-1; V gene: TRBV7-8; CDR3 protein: CASSLARLAYFNEQFF; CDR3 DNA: TGTGCCAGCAGCTTAGCTAGACTAGCGTATTTCAATGAGCAGTTCTTC
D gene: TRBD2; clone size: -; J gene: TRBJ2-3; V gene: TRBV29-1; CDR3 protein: CSVSGARDTQYF; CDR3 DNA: TGCAGCGTCAGCGGGGCCAGAGATACGCAGTATTTT
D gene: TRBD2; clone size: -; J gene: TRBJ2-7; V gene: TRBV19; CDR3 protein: CASSMGGRYEQYF; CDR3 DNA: TGTGCCAGTAGTATGGGCGGGAGGTACGAGCAGTACTTC
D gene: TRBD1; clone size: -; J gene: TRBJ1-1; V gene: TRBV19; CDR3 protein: CASRPLTGTTEAFF; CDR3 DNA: TGTGCCAGTAGACCGCTGACAGGGACCACTGAAGCTTTCTTT
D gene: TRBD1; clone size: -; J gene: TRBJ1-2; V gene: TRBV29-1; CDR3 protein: CSVLDRAYGYTF; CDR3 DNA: TGCAGCGTGTTAGACAGGGCCTATGGCTACACCTTC
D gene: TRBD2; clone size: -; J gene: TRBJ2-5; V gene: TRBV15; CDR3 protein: CATSRVGGGLGRGETQYF; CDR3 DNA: TGTGCCACCAGCAGAGTCGGGGGGGGGTTGGGCAGGGGAGAGACCCAGTACTTC
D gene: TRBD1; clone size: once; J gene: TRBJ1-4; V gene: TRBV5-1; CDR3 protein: CASSFRGSNEKLFF; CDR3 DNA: TGCGCCAGCAGCTTCAGGGGGTCTAATGAAAAACTGTTTTTT
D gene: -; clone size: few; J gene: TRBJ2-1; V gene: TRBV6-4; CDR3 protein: CASSGSSDNEQFF; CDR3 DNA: TGTGCCAGCAGTGGAAGCTCGGACAATGAGCAGTTCTTC
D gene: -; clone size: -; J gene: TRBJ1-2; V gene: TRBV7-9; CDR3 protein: CASSSEGPTYGYTF; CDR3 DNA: TGTGCCAGCAGCTCAGAGGGCCCAACCTATGGCTACACCTTC
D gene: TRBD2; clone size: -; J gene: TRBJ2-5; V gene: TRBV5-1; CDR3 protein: CASSTGLAGAGETQYF; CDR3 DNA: TGCGCCAGCAGCACGGGACTAGCGGGAGCCGGGGAGACCCAGTACTTC
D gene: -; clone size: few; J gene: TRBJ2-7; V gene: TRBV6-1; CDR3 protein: CASSESIKARYEQYF; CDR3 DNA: TGTGCCAGCAGTGAAAGCATCAAAGCCCGTTACGAGCAGTACTTC
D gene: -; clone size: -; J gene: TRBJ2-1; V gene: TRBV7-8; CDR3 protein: CASSPPGYEQFF; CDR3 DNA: TGTGCCAGCAGCCCGCCGGGGTATGAGCAGTTCTTC
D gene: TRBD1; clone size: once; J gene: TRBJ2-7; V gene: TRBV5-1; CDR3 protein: CASSPGQLYEQYF; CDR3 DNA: TGCGCCAGCAGCCCGGGACAGCTATACGAGCAGTACTTC
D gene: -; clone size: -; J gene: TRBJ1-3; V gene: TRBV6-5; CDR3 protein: CASSSGYSGNTIYF; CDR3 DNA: TGTGCCAGCAGTTCGGGATACTCTGGAAACACCATATATTTT
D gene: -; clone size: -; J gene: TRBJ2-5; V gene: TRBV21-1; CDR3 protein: CASSKAGLAEETQYF; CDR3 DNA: TGTGCCAGCAGCAAAGCGGGACTAGCGGAAGAGACCCAGTACTTC
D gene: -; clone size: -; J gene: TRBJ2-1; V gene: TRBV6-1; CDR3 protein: CASSQPGLTYNEQFF; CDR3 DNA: TGTGCCAGCAGTCAACCGGGACTCACGTACAATGAGCAGTTCTTC
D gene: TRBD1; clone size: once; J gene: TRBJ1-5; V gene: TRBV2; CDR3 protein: CASRTGDSNQPQHF; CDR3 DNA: TGTGCCAGCAGGACAGGGGATAGCAATCAGCCCCAGCATTTT
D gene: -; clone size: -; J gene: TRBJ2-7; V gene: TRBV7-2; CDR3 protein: CASSLSDGSYEQYF; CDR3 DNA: TGTGCCAGCAGCCTCAGTGACGGGAGTTACGAGCAGTACTTC
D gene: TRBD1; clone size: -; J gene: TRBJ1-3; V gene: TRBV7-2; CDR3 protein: CASSRITGVSGNTIYF; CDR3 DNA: TGTGCCAGCAGCCGCATAACAGGGGTCTCTGGAAACACCATATATTTT
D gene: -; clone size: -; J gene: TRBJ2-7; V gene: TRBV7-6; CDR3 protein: CASSPGRRGEQYF; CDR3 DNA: TGTGCCAGCAGCCCCGGGCGGAGGGGCGAGCAGTACTTC